This TCR beta chain was obtained from a study of blood T cell repertoires in COVID-19. Methods used by the authors: Reference gene primer amplification gave nucleated cell count estimates. Repertoires were generated with immunoSEQ multiplex PCR, while TCRdb's copy carries only in-frame clones and drops some. The DNA was the basis for D and trimming; V, J and clone size are from that table. The sample yields 200,000 or so clones, about 79% seen once. Germline V gene lookup returns CDR1 MNHEY and CDR2 SMNVEV (reference sequence). This CDR3 contains 14 residues. Trimming at V came to 4 bases and at J to 8 bases, leaving 9 bases not matched to a gene.

Sequenced sample: peripheral blood. J is TRBJ1-2 and V is TRBV27; the match to TRBD1 covers 8 bases. This sequence was found in a man in his forties or fifties who had recovered from COVID-19. The CDR3 loop is CASSSARGRVGYTF. In DNA form, the CDR3 reads TGTGCCAGCAGTTCGGCCAGGGGGCGGGTCGGCTACACCTTC.